The clone carrying this TCR beta chain occurred a few times. Its antigen is unidentified. These data are taken from a study of post-analysis software for immune sequencing data. As for the study in general: Relapsing-remitting, secondary progressive and progressive-relapsing courses of multiple sclerosis were included.

The germline V gene encodes CDR1 MDHEN and CDR2 SYDVKM. The CDR3 loop spans 13 amino acids. Trimming left V 4 bases short and J 3 bases short, with 7 bases between. TCR beta libraries were prepared from cDNA with unique molecular identifiers. There were about 1 to 10 million T cells, and about 540,000 cDNA molecules came from them. TCRdb reprocessed the PCR reads with MiXCR, giving one entry per CDR3 protein. The sample lists around 200,000 distinct CDR3 sequences, over 25% occurring once. Study results and caveats: The study found significantly lower normalized Chao1 diversity in multiple sclerosis patients than in controls. A few TRBV segments appeared more often in patients than in controls, and TRBV5-6, TRBV5-1 and TRBV20-1 were among these. Samples sharing a preparation batch grouped tightly together when assessed by F measure.

The TCR sequence derives from a girl aged 2-17 years with multiple sclerosis. The specimen sequenced was blood. The chain combines TRBV28 with TRBJ1-5; D is possibly TRBD1 (5 bases). Here the CDR3 DNA reads TGTGCCAGCAGTTCAGGACACAATCAGCCCCAGCATTTT. This sequence encodes CASSSGHNQPQHF.